This T cell receptor (beta chain) was documented in a study of blood T cells in healthy people across ages. This clonotype was seen a few times. Its cognate antigen is unknown. Points from the study as a whole: With donor CMV status unknown, expanded clonotype changes were possibly confounded.

Primed by a sample-barcoded 5' primer and a J-beta primer mix, a second PCR proceeded for about 6 to 12 cycles. A template-switch adaptor with 12 random nucleotides tagged each cDNA molecule. TCRdb fed the 5' RACE reads into MiXCR, producing one record per CDR3 protein. The sample has some 1.6 million distinct CDR3 sequences; about 31% are singletons. Trimming stripped 5 bases from V and 0 bases from J, with 11 bases between. Looked up from germline, CDR1 is SNHLY and CDR2 is FYNNEI. This CDR3 spans 14 amino acids. Sequences were obtained from blood. The chain uses TRBV2 and TRBJ2-7, with D possibly being TRBD1 (5 bases). The source of this sequence is a woman in her twenties or thirties in good health. The CDR3 DNA reads TGTGCCAGCAGTCTCAGGGTCTTCTCCTACGAGCAGTACTTC. Translating it yields CASSLRVFSYEQYF.